This T cell receptor beta chain was observed in a study of PD-L1 blockade in urothelial cancer. Using immunoSEQ multiplex PCR, the repertoire was profiled, and TCRdb retains in-frame clones only, with some absent. The data show more than 75,000 clones, 84% seen once. Germline lookup yields CDR1 MNHNS and CDR2 SASEGT. V lost 6 bases, J lost 3 bases, and 12 bases lay in between. The CDR3 contains 14 residues. Sample time point: pretreatment peripheral blood. V usage is TRBV6-1 and J usage is TRBJ1-5; D not resolved. This clonotype originated in a man in his 60s with urothelial cancer. The sample in question was PBMCs, obtained around atezolizumab (anti-PD-L1) treatment. The CDR3 spells CASRRTGPNQPQHF. The CDR3 DNA reads TGTGCCAGCAGGAGGACTGGACCCAATCAGCCCCAGCATTTT.